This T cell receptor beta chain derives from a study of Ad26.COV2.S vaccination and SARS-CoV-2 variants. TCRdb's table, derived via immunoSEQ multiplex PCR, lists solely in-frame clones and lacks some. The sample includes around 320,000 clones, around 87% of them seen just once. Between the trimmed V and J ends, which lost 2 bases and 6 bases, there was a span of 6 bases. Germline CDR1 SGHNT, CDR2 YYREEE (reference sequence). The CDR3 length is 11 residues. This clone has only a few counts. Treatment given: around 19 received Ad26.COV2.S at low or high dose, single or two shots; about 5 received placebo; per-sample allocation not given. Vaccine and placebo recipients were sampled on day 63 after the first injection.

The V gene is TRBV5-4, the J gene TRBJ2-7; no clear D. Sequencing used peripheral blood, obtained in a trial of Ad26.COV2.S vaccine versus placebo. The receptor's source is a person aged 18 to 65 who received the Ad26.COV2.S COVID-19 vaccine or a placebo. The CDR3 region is CASSFSSEQYF. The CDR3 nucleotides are TGTGCCAGCAGCTTTAGTTCCGAGCAGTACTTC.